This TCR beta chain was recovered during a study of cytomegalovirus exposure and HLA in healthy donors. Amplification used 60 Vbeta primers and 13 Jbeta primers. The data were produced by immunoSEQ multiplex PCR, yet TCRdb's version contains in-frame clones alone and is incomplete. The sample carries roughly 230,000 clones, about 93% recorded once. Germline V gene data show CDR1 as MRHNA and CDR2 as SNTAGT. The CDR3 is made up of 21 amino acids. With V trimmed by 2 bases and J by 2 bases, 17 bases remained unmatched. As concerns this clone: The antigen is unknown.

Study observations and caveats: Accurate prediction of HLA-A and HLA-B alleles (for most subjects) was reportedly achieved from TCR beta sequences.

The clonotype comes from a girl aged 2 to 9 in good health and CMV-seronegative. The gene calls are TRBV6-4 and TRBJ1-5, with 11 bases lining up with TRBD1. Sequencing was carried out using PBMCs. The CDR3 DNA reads TGTGCCAGCAGTGACCTCGCTATTTGGACAGGGGGCGCGAGGGGCAATCAGCCCCAGCATTTT. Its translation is CASSDLAIWTGGARGNQPQHF.